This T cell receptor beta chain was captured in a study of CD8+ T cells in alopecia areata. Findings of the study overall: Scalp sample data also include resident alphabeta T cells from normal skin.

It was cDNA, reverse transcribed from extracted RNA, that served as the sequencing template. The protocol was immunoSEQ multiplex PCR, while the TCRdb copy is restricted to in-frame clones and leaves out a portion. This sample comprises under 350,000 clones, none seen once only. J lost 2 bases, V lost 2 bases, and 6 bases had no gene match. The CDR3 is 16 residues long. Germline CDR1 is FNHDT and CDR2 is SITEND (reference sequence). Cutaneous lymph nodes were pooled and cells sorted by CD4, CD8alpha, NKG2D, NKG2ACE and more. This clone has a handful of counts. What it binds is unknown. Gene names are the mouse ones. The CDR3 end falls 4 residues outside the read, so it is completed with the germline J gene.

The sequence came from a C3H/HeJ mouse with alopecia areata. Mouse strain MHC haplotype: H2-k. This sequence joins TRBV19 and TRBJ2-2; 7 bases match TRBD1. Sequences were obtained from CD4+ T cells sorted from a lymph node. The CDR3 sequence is CASSIYRGGNTGQLYF. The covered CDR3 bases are TGTGCCAGCAGTATCTACAGGGGAGGGAACACCGGG.